These 17 T cell receptor beta chains were all obtained from the same sample, sequenced in a study of blood T cells in healthy people across ages. Primed by a sample-barcoded 5' primer and a J-beta primer mix, a second PCR proceeded for about 6 to 11 cycles. TCRdb re-derived calls from the 5' RACE reads in MiXCR, one entry per CDR3 protein. The sample has some 1.7 million distinct CDR3 sequences, approximately 30% seen once; the top ten hold about 8%. The sequencing sample was made of blood. All receptors come from a woman in her twenties or thirties in good health.

This chain links TRBV5-6 with TRBJ2-7; TRBD1 matches at 8 bases. CDR3 length: 13 amino acids. Trimming at V came to 3 bases and at J to 5 bases, leaving 4 bases not matched to a gene. Germline CDR1 and CDR2: SGHDT and YYEEEE. The CDR3 here is CASSWTGPHEQYF. The CDR3, as DNA: TGTGCCAGCAGCTGGACAGGGCCCCACGAGCAGTACTTC.

The rearrangement joins TRBV10-3 to TRBJ2-7; 9 bases map to TRBD1. CDR3 length: 13 amino acids. With V trimmed by 8 bases and J by 6 bases, 8 bases remained unmatched. Germline V CDR1 and CDR2: ENHRY, SYGVKD. CDR3 sequence (DNA): TGTGCCATCGCCGGGACAGGGAGAGGCGAGCAGTACTTC. Protein product: CAIAGTGRGEQYF.

Comments on this clonotype: Relative to the germline gene, one junction end is altered; a read error may explain this. The chain links TRBV12-3 or TRBV12-4 to TRBJ2-2; a weak D match, TRBD1 (6 bases). The CDR3 contains 14 residues. The CDR3 protein is CTSSARGTPGELFF. The CDR3 DNA reads TGTACCAGCAGCGCCAGGGGTACCCCCGGTGAGCTGTTTTTT.

The rearrangement joins TRBV20-1 to TRBJ2-3; D remains ambiguous. This CDR3 region has 13 residues. V lost 5 bases and J 0 bases, leaving 9 bases between the germline ends. Germline CDR1 is DFQATT and CDR2 is SNEGSKA (reference sequence). The CDR3: CSAPFVSTDTQYF. In nucleotides, the CDR3 is TGCAGTGCTCCCTTTGTTAGCACAGATACGCAGTATTTT.

This clonotype showed up just a few times. The V gene is TRBV30, the J gene TRBJ2-7; 10 bases are shared with TRBD2. In germline, CDR1 is GTSNPN, CDR2 SVGIG (reference sequence). The CDR3 consists of 13 residues. Germline trimming cut 4 bases from V and 0 bases from J; bases unmatched to any gene: 0. CDR3 DNA: TGTGCCTGGACTAGCGGGAGCTCCTACGAGCAGTACTTC. Translating gives CAWTSGSSYEQYF.

As DNA, the CDR3 is TGTGCCAGCAGCTTACGGGGGGCGGACTATGGCTACACCTTC. Protein product: CASSLRGADYGYTF. The chain combines TRBV7-9 with TRBJ1-2; maybe TRBD1 (6 bases). The V end was cut by 2 bases, the J end by 3 bases, with 10 bases between. This CDR3 spans 14 amino acids. Germline assignment: CDR1 SEHNR and CDR2 FQNEAQ (reference sequence).

This clonotype has only a few counts. The genes are TRBV7-2 and TRBJ2-3; 8 bases match TRBD1. The trim removed 6 bases at V and 3 bases at J, leaving 5 bases unmatched. Germline V lookup: CDR1 SGHTA, CDR2 FQGNSA. This CDR3 region has 14 residues. Here the CDR3 DNA reads TGTGCCAGCAGGACGAGACAGGGGACAGATACGCAGTATTTT. Translating gives CASRTRQGTDTQYF.

In DNA form, the CDR3 reads TGTGCCAGCAGCCCCCAGAGGCGTAGCGGGGGGCACGAGCAGTACTTC. Protein sequence: CASSPQRRSGGHEQYF. V is TRBV7-2 and J is TRBJ2-7; 10 bases are shared with TRBD2. The CDR3 is 16 residues long. The V segment lost 5 bases and the J segment 5 bases; nucleotides outside the gene matches: 12. The germline CDR1 and CDR2 sequences are SGHTA and FQGNSA.

This clonotype has just a few counts. The chain combines TRBV12-3 or TRBV12-4 with TRBJ2-5, with TRBD2 identical over 11 bases. CDR3 size: 15 residues. V trimming: 6 bases; J trimming: 5 bases; junction bases outside the gene matches: 8. The CDR3 sequence is CASRVAGGPRETQYF. For the CDR3, the DNA is TGTGCCAGCAGGGTAGCGGGAGGGCCGAGGGAGACCCAGTACTTC.

This clonotype has only one observation. The chain employs TRBV3-1 and TRBJ2-3; TRBD2 aligns across 7 bases. V shed 4 bases, J shed 7 bases, and the junction held 11 bases outside the gene matches. The germline gives CDR1 LGHDT, CDR2 YNNKEL (reference sequence). This CDR3 comprises 15 residues. For the CDR3, the DNA is TGTGCCAGCAGCCGAAGCGGGACCGAAGCTAATACGCAGTATTTT. It yields the protein CASSRSGTEANTQYF.

In its sample, this clonotype was seen a few times. This may be a read error, as it is one base from a much larger clone. The chain employs TRBV12-3 or TRBV12-4 and TRBJ2-7; D unclear. Between the trimmed V and J ends, which lost 5 bases and 6 bases, there was a span of 20 bases. There are 15 residues in the CDR3. The CDR3 DNA sequence: TGTGCCAGCAGTCCTACTTTAGCCCCCTCTTCCGAGCAGTACTTC. Translating it yields CASSPTLAPSSEQYF.

This clonotype was observed many times. The CDR3 is CASSDNPFPPYNEQFF. The CDR3 coding sequence is TGTGCCAGCAGCGACAACCCCTTTCCCCCCTACAATGAGCAGTTCTTC. The J gene is TRBJ2-1, the V gene TRBV9; D remains ambiguous. CDR1 SGDLS and CDR2 YYNGEE come from the germline V gene. The CDR3 is 16 amino acids. V lost 3 bases and J lost 2, with 15 bases in between.

The CDR3 DNA reads as TGTGCCAGCAATCCTAGGGACTCCTACGAGCAGTACTTC. Encoded protein: CASNPRDSYEQYF. The chain is built from TRBV25-1 and TRBJ2-7, with D unclear. Germline lookup yields CDR1 MGHDK and CDR2 SYGVNS. Trimming shortened V by 7 bases and J by 0 bases, and 10 bases separated the two germline ends. There are 13 residues in the CDR3.

The rearrangement joins TRBV7-9 to TRBJ1-4; maybe TRBD1 (6 bases). The CDR3 consists of 15 residues. The germline CDR1 and CDR2 sequences are SEHNR and FQNEAQ (reference sequence). Trimming took off 1 base at V and 8 bases at J, with 14 bases between the two ends. The CDR3 coding sequence is TGTGCCAGCAGCTTAGGGGGGGCGCTCCCCGAAAAACTGTTTTTT. As protein: CASSLGGALPEKLFF.

The chain uses TRBV7-3 and TRBJ2-3, with 7 positions matching TRBD2. Losses at the gene ends were 5 bases for V and 4 bases for J; bases not matched to a gene: 9. The CDR3 is 15 residues long. Germline CDR1 is SGHTA and CDR2 is FQGTGA. CDR3 protein: CASSPTLAGADTQYF. The CDR3, as DNA: TGTGCCAGCAGCCCAACTTTAGCGGGTGCAGATACGCAGTATTTT.

This clonotype occurred many times. The rearrangement links TRBV7-2 to TRBJ2-7, with a weak D call TRBD2 (6 bases). This CDR3 is built from 14 residues. The germline gives CDR1 SGHTA, CDR2 FQGNSA. Trimming shortened V by 3 bases and J by 2 bases, and 11 bases separated the two germline ends. The CDR3 reads CASSFGGRTYEQYF. CDR3 DNA sequence: TGTGCCAGCAGCTTCGGAGGGAGAACCTACGAGCAGTACTTC. Variable domain in full (rest from reference TRBV7-2 and TRBJ2-7): GAGVSQSPSNKVTEKGKDVELRCDPISGHTALYWYRQSLGQGLEFLIYFQGNSAPDKSGLPSDRFSAERTGGSVSTLTIQRTQQEDSAVYLCASSFGGRTYEQYFGPGTRLTVT.

Ten or more counts support this clonotype. This chain connects TRBV10-3 to TRBJ1-6; D not resolved. This CDR3 region has 14 residues. V was pared by 5 bases and J by 7 bases, with 12 bases between. Germline V lookup: CDR1 ENHRY, CDR2 SYGVKD. The CDR3 nucleotides are TGTGCCATCAGTAAGGACGGAGAGAATTCACCCCTCCACTTT. Translating it yields CAISKDGENSPLHF.